The clone carrying this T cell receptor (beta chain) was found a few times. Its cognate antigen is unknown. One entry per CDR3 protein results from TCRdb running MiXCR on the 5' RACE reads. Of about 290,000 distinct CDR3 sequences listed, more than 15% are singletons. The sample originates from a study of T-cell memory formation after mild COVID-19. Study findings and constraints: A second wave of clones peaked on day 37, and their SARS-CoV-2 specificity went unconfirmed. Pre-infection memory contained some responding clones, which suggested that cross-reactive memory had joined. A second wave expanding day 15 to 37 was CD4+-biased; contracting clones were balanced.

CDR3 length: 15 amino acids. Germline V lookup: CDR1 SGHTA, CDR2 FQGNSA. The V and J ends lost 4 bases and 7 bases respectively, with 20 bases between them. The material sequenced was PBMCs or a T cell subset sorted from them (not recorded which). The receptor comes from a man aged 18 to 29 who had mild COVID-19 (a few samples of this study predate the infection). Cell type and time point are not known. The chain is built from TRBV7-2 and TRBJ2-7, with D perhaps being TRBD1 or TRBD2 (7 bases each). CDR3 nucleotide sequence: TGTGCCAGCAGCTCAGGGGGGGGTTTATCGTGGGAGCAGTACTTC. This encodes CASSSGGGLSWEQYF.